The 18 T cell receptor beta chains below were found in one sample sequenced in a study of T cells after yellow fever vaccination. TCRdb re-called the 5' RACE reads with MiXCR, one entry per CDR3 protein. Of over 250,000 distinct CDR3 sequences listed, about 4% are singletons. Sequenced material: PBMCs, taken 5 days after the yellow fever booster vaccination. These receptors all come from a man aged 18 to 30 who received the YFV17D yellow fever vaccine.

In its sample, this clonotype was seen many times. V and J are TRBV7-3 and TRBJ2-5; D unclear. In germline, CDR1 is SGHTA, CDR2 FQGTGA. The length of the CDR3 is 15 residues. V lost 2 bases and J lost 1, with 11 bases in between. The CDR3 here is CASSLSAGPQETQYF. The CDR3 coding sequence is TGTGCCAGCAGCTTATCCGCAGGACCCCAAGAGACCCAGTACTTC.

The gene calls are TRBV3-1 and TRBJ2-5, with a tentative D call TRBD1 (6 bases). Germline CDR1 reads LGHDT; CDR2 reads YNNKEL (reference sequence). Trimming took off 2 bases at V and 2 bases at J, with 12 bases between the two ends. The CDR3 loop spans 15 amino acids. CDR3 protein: CASSQFRTEQETQYF. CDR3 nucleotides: TGTGCCAGCAGCCAATTCCGGACAGAGCAAGAGACCCAGTACTTC.

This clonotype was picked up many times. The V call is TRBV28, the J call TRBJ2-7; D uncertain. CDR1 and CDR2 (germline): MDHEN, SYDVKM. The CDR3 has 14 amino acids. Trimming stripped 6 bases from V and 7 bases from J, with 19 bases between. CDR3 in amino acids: CASSVAHTGYEQYV. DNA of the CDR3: TGTGCCAGCAGCGTTGCACACACCGGGTATGAGCAGTACGTC.

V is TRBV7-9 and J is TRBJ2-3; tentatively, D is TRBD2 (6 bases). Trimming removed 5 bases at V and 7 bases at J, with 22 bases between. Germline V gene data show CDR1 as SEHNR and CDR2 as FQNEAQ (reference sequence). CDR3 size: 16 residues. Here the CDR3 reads CASSTKRGGDLNTQYF. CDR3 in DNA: TGTGCCAGCAGCACCAAACGGGGAGGCGACTTAAATACGCAGTATTTT.

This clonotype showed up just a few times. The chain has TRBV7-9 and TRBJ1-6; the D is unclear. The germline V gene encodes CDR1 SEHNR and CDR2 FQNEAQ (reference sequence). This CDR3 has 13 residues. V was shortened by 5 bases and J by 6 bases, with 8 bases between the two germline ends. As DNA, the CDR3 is TGTGCCAGCAGCCCGGTGCGTAATTCACCCCTCCACTTT. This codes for CASSPVRNSPLHF.

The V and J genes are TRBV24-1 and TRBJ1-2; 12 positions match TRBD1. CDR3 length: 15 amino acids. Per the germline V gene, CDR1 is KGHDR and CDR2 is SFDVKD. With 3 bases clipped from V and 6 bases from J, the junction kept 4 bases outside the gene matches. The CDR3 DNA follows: TGTGCCACCAGTGATGGGACAGGGGGCTTTGATGGCTACACCTTC. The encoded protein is CATSDGTGGFDGYTF.

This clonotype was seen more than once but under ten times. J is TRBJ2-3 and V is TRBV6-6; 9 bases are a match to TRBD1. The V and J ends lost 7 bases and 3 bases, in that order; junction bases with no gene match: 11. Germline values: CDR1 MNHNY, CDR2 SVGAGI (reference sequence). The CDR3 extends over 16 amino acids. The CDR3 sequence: CASTTSRTGATDTQYF. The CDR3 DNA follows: TGTGCCAGCACCACGTCAAGGACAGGGGCAACAGATACGCAGTATTTT.

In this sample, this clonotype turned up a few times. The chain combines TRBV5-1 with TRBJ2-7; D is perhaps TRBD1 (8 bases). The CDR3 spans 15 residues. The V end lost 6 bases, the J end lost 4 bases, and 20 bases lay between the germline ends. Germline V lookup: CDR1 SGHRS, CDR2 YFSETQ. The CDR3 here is CASTVGGTGQYEQYF. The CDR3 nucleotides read TGCGCCAGCACCGTGGGGGGGACAGGCCAGTACGAGCAGTACTTC.

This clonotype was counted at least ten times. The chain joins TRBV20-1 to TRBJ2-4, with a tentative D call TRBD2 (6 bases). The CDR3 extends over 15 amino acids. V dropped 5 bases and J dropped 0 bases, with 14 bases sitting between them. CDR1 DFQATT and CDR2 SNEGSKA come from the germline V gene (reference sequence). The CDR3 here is CSAPPGGLAKNIQYF. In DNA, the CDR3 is TGCAGTGCTCCACCCGGGGGACTAGCCAAAAACATTCAGTACTTC.

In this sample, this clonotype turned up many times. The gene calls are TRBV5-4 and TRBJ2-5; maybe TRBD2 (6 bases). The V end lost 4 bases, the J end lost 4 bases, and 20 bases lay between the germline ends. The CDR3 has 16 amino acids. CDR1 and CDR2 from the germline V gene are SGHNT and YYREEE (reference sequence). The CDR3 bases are TGTGCCAGCAGCAACCCCCGGCAGGGAGGTAGAGAGACCCAGTACTTC. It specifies CASSNPRQGGRETQYF. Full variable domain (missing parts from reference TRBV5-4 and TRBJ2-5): ETGVTQSPTHLIKTRGQQVTLRCSSQSGHNTVSWYQQALGQGPQFIFQYYREEENGRGNFPPRFSGLQFPNYSSELNVNALELDDSALYLCASSNPRQGGRETQYFGPGTRLLVL.

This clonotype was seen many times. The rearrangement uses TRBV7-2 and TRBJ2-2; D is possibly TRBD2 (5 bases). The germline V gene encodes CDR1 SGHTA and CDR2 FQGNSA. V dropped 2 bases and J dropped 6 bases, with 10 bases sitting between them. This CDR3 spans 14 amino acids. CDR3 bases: TGTGCCAGCAGCTTAACTAGGAAGGCCGGGGAGCTGTTTTTT. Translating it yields CASSLTRKAGELFF.

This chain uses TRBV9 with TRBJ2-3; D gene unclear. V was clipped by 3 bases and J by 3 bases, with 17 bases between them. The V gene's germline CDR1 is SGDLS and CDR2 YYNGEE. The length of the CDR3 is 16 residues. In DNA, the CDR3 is TGTGCCAGCAGCGGAAGCTGGGCGACGAGTACAGATACGCAGTATTTT. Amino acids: CASSGSWATSTDTQYF. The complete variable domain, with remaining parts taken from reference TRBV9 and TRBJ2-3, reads DSGVTQTPKHLITATGQRVTLRCSPRSGDLSVYWYQQSLDQGLQFLIQYYNGEERAKGNILERFSAQQFPDLHSELNLSSLELGDSALYFCASSGSWATSTDTQYFGPGTRLTVL.

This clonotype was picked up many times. The CDR3, as DNA: TGTGCCAGCAGCCTAGGGATACGGGGTACGCAGTATTTT. As protein: CASSLGIRGTQYF. This chain links TRBV6-5 with TRBJ2-3, with TRBD2 as a possible D gene (5 bases). The V gene lost 6 bases and the J gene lost 8 bases, with 15 bases spanning the gap. This CDR3 is 13 amino acids long. Germline CDR1 reads MNHEY; CDR2 reads SVGAGI.

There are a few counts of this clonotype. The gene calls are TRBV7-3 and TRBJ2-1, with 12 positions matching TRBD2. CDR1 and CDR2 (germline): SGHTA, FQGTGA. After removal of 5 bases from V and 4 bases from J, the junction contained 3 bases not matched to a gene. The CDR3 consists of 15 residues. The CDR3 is CASSRGTSGYNEQFF. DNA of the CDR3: TGTGCCAGCAGCCGGGGGACTAGCGGGTACAATGAGCAGTTCTTC.

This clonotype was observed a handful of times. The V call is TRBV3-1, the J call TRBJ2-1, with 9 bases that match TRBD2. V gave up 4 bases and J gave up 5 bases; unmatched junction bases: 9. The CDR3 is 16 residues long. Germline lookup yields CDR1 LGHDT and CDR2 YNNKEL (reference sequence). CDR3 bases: TGTGCCAGCAGCCCCGCCGGGCTAGCGGGGCACAATGAGCAGTTCTTC. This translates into CASSPAGLAGHNEQFF.

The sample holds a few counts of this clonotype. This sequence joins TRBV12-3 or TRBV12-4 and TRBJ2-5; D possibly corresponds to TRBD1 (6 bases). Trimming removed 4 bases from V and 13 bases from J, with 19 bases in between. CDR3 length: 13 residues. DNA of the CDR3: TGTGCCAGCAGTTCCGCCGGGCCAGGGGCGGTGTACTTC. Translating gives CASSSAGPGAVYF.

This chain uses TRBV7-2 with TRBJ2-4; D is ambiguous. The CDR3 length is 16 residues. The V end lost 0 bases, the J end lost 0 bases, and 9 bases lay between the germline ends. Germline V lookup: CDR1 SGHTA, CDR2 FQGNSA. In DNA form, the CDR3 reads TGTGCCAGCAGCTTAGCGCCACTGATAGCCAAAAACATTCAGTACTTC. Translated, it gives CASSLAPLIAKNIQYF.

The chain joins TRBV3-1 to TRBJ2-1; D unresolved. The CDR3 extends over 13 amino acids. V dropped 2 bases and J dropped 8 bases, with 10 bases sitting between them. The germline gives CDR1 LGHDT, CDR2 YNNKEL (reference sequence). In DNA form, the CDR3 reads TGTGCCAGCAGCCAATTGGTTCGGGATGAGCAGTTCTTC. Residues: CASSQLVRDEQFF.